This TCR beta chain was obtained from a study of regulatory and conventional T cells in RAG deficiency. V lost 1 base, J lost 2 bases, and 3 bases lay in between. There are 12 residues in the CDR3. Germline loops: CDR1 SGDLS, CDR2 YYNGEE. Generated by immunoSEQ multiplex PCR, the TCRdb table keeps only in-frame clones and is missing some. The sample carries about 9,100 clones, 90% to 95% recorded once. Blood CD4+ CD25-low CD127-high conventional T cells supplied the genomic DNA template. Sequenced material: CD4+ effector T cells sorted from blood. The rearrangement links TRBV9 to TRBJ1-2; D is undetermined. The source of this sequence is a human donor with RAG deficiency presenting as severe combined immunodeficiency. The CDR3 DNA reads TGTGCCAGCAGCGTATCGAACTATGGCTACACCTTC. Its protein is CASSVSNYGYTF.